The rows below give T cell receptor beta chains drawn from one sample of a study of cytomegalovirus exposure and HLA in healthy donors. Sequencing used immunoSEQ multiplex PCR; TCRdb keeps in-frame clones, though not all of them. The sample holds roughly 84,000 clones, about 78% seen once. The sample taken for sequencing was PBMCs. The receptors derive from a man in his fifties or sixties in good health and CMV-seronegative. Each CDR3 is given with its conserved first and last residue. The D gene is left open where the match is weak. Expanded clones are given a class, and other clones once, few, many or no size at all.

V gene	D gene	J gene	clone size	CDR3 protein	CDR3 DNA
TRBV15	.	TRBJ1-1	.	CATSSGQSNTEAFF	TGTGCCACCAGCAGCGGACAGTCGAACACTGAAGCTTTCTTT
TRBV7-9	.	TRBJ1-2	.	CASSLVEGRGDGYTF	TGTGCCAGCAGCTTAGTGGAGGGTCGAGGGGATGGCTACACCTTC
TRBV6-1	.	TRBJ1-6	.	CASSETTAQNSPLHF	TGTGCCAGCAGTGAAACGACAGCTCAAAATTCACCCCTCCACTTT
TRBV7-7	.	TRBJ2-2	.	CASKRQGGTGELFF	TGTGCTAGCAAGAGACAGGGAGGCACCGGGGAGCTGTTTTTT
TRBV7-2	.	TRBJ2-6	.	CASSLAWPGANVLTF	TGTGCCAGCAGCTTAGCATGGCCTGGGGCCAACGTCCTGACTTTC
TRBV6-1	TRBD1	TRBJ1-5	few	CASSASGTGHQPQHF	TGTGCCAGCAGTGCCTCCGGGACAGGGCATCAGCCCCAGCATTTT
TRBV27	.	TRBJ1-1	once	CASSLSGSVGPAIYAEAFF	TGTGCCAGCAGTTTATCGGGTAGCGTAGGGCCGGCGATTTACGCTGAAGCTTTCTTT
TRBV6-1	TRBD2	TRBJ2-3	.	CASSAAGSGGRTDTQYF	TGTGCCAGCAGTGCTGCGGGTAGCGGGGGACGCACAGATACGCAGTATTTT
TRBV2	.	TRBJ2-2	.	CASKRGGGNTGELFF	TGTGCCAGCAAGAGGGGGGGAGGCAACACCGGGGAGCTGTTTTTT
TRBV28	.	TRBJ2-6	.	CASSNGVSGANVLTF	TGTGCCAGCAGTAACGGGGTCTCTGGGGCCAACGTCCTGACTTTC
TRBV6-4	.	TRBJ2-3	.	CASSEEEADTQYF	TGTGCCAGCAGTGAGGAGGAGGCAGATACGCAGTATTTT